The 14 T cell receptor beta chains presented below share a single source sample, sequenced in a study of control samples from healthy donors and cancer patients. Sequencing used immunoSEQ multiplex PCR; TCRdb keeps in-frame clones, though not all of them. The table shows over 200,000 clones, with over 70% occurring only once. Sample: PBMCs. The source of these receptors is a woman aged 60 to 75 with lung cancer.

This clone came up once. The rearrangement joins TRBV6-5 to TRBJ1-2; 7 nucleotides align to TRBD1. Germline CDR1 reads MNHEY; CDR2 reads SVGAGI. The CDR3 is 14 residues long. J gave up 7 bases and V 5 bases, and 10 bases lay outside the gene matches. CDR3 in amino acids: CASSPVDRMIGYTF. CDR3 in DNA: TGTGCCAGCAGTCCCGTGGACAGGATGATTGGCTACACCTTC.

Only one count was recorded for this clone. The rearrangement uses TRBV19 and TRBJ2-3; D is possibly TRBD1 (6 bases). The CDR3 runs to 17 residues. Trimming pared 1 base from V and 7 bases from J, leaving 21 bases between. Germline lookup yields CDR1 LNHDA and CDR2 SQIVND (reference sequence). The CDR3 sequence: CASSIVGTGFPSNTQYF. In DNA form, the CDR3 reads TGTGCCAGTAGTATAGTAGGAACAGGGTTCCCTTCGAATACGCAGTATTTT.

The chain employs TRBV27 and TRBJ2-5, with TRBD2 matching 7 bases. The length of the CDR3 is 16 residues. Germline V CDR1 and CDR2: MNHEY, SMNVEV (reference sequence). After removal of 3 bases from V and 5 bases from J, the junction contained 12 bases not matched to a gene. CDR3 sequence: CASSFSGVGRAETQYF. DNA of the CDR3: TGTGCCAGCAGTTTTAGTGGAGTAGGGAGGGCGGAGACCCAGTACTTC.

Here the CDR3 reads CASSQGGGRSGNTIYF. DNA for the CDR3: TGTGCCAGCAGCCAAGGGGGAGGCCGCTCTGGAAACACCATATATTTT. The chain joins TRBV3-1 (or the pseudogene TRBV3-2) to TRBJ1-3; no definite D call. The V gene's germline CDR1 is LGHDT and CDR2 YNNKEL (reference sequence). With 1 base removed from V and 0 bases from J, the gap between germline ends came to 10 bases. CDR3 length: 16 residues.

The CDR3 bases are TGCGCCAGCTCGAACGATCGAGATACGCAGTATTTT. Protein sequence: CASSNDRDTQYF. This sequence joins TRBV5-1 and TRBJ2-3; D uncertain. Germline CDR1 is SGHRS and CDR2 is YFSETQ. V was cut by 7 bases and J by 5 bases, with 11 bases left in between. The CDR3 has 12 residues.

The rearrangement links TRBV12-3 or TRBV12-4 to TRBJ2-3; D is uncertain. The V gene lost 4 bases and the J gene lost 12 bases, with 14 bases spanning the gap. The CDR3 sequence is 12 residues long. CDR3 bases: TGTGCCAGCAGTTCGTCCCCTGTGGCACAGTATTTT. It translates to CASSSSPVAQYF.

This chain uses TRBV29-1 with TRBJ1-1; D may be TRBD1 (5 bases). CDR3 length equals 11 residues. Germline CDR1 reads SQVTM; CDR2 reads ANQGSEA. V lost 4 bases, J lost 7 bases, and 10 bases lay in between. The CDR3: CSVVTGNEAFF. Here the CDR3 DNA reads TGCAGCGTTGTCACAGGTAATGAAGCTTTCTTT.

The DNA of the CDR3 is TGTGCCAGCAGCCCCAGAGCGGGGGGGCTGTCAGATACGCAGTATTTT. Translation gives CASSPRAGGLSDTQYF. The gene calls are TRBV7-3 and TRBJ2-3; 10 nucleotides match TRBD2. Trimming took 5 bases from V and 4 from J; bases not matched to a gene: 9. Per the germline V gene, CDR1 is SGHTA and CDR2 is FQGTGA. CDR3 size: 16 residues. The whole variable domain, remainder taken from reference TRBV7-3 and TRBJ2-3, is GAGVSQTPSNKVTEKGKYVELRCDPISGHTALYWYRQSLGQGPEFLIYFQGTGAADDSGLPNDRFFAVRPEGSVSTLKIQRTERGDSAVYLCASSPRAGGLSDTQYFGPGTRLTVL.

J is TRBJ2-2 and V is TRBV5-1, with TRBD2 as a possible D gene (5 bases). The CDR3 loop spans 15 amino acids. From germline, CDR1 is SGHRS and CDR2 YFSETQ. Trimming pared 0 bases from V and 5 bases from J, leaving 11 bases between. Here the CDR3 reads CASSLARTETGELFF. The CDR3 DNA follows: TGCGCCAGCAGCTTGGCTCGGACTGAAACCGGGGAGCTGTTTTTT. Using reference TRBV5-1 and TRBJ2-2 for the parts outside the CDR3, the full variable domain is KAGVTQTPRYLIKTRGQQVTLSCSPISGHRSVSWYQQTPGQGLQFLFEYFSETQRNKGNFPGRFSGRQFSNSRSEMNVSTLELGDSALYLCASSLARTETGELFFGEGSRLTVL.

This rearrangement joins TRBV4-2 to TRBJ1-6; D remains unclear. V shed 0 bases and J shed 3 bases, with 6 bases lying between them. Germline lookup yields CDR1 LGHNA and CDR2 YNFKEQ. The CDR3 consists of 15 residues. In nucleotides, the CDR3 is TGTGCCAGCAGCCAAGATCCGGGCTATAATTCACCCCTCCACTTT. It specifies CASSQDPGYNSPLHF.

The rearrangement uses TRBV5-1 and TRBJ2-7; 7 bases are shared with TRBD1. Germline CDR1 and CDR2: SGHRS and YFSETQ. This CDR3 has 13 residues. After removal of 4 bases from V and 6 bases from J, the junction contained 7 bases not matched to a gene. Written as DNA, the CDR3 is TGCGCCAGCAGCCCGGGACAGCGTCGCGAGCAGTACTTC. Protein: CASSPGQRREQYF.

The chain employs TRBV6-1 and TRBJ2-3; 9 bases align to TRBD2. CDR3 length: 18 residues. V was clipped by 1 base and J by 2 bases; unmatched bases: 10. Germline loops: CDR1 MNHNS, CDR2 SASEGT. The CDR3 reads CASSEGFSGGETTDTQYF. Here the CDR3 DNA reads TGTGCCAGCAGTGAAGGATTTAGCGGGGGCGAAACCACAGATACGCAGTATTTT.

V gene TRBV7-2 combines with J gene TRBJ2-1, with D possibly TRBD2 on 6 matching bases. The germline V gene encodes CDR1 SGHTA and CDR2 FQGNSA. Deletions cut 5 bases from V and 9 bases from J, with 11 bases between. There are 12 residues in the CDR3. In DNA form, the CDR3 reads TGTGCCAGCAGCCCAGTGGGAGGTGAGCAGTTCTTC. This translates into CASSPVGGEQFF.

The sample holds a few counts of this clone. The CDR3 coding sequence is TGTGCCAGCAGTGGGAATCCGCCCTCCAATCAGCCCCAGCATTTT. Translated, it gives CASSGNPPSNQPQHF. The rearrangement joins TRBV2 to TRBJ1-5; D remains ambiguous. The CDR3 sequence is 15 residues long. The germline V gene has CDR1 SNHLY and CDR2 FYNNEI. Trimming pared 4 bases from V and 3 bases from J, leaving 13 bases between.